Presented here are 30 T cell receptor beta chains from one specimen sequenced in a study of neurological immune-mediated disorders. TCRdb reprocessed the 5' RACE reads with MiXCR, giving one entry per CDR3 protein. The sample consists of around 40,000 distinct CDR3 sequences, less than 9% of them appearing once. Sequencing was done on a sample of CD4+ T cells from blood. All receptors derive from a man between 50 and 59 years old in good health.

This clonotype was picked up many times. V and J are TRBV15 and TRBJ2-3; tentative D call: TRBD1 (5 bases). Trimming pared 0 bases from V and 1 base from J, leaving 11 bases between. This CDR3 region has 16 residues. Germline V CDR1 and CDR2: LNHNV, YYDKDF (reference sequence). The CDR3, as DNA: TGTGCCACCAGCAGAGATCTAGGGGCTCGCACAGATACGCAGTATTTT. It codes for CATSRDLGARTDTQYF.

The sample holds many counts of this clonotype. The CDR3 nucleotides read TGTGCCTGGAGTAGAGAGGGCAATCAGCCCCAGCATTTT. Its protein product is CAWSREGNQPQHF. The chain has TRBV30 and TRBJ1-5; D unclear. CDR1 and CDR2 (germline): GTSNPN, SVGIG (reference sequence). Trimming stripped 2 bases from V and 2 bases from J, with 7 bases between. The CDR3 sequence is 13 residues long.

This clonotype was counted many times. The chain uses TRBV5-5 and TRBJ2-1; D is perhaps TRBD2 (5 bases). The V and J ends lost 1 base and 9 bases respectively, with 14 bases between them. This CDR3 comprises 14 residues. CDR1 and CDR2 from the germline V gene are SGHKS and YYEKEE (reference sequence). The CDR3 DNA reads as TGTGCCAGCAGCTTGTCTACGGGGATGGGTGAGCAGTTCTTC. Amino acids: CASSLSTGMGEQFF.

This clonotype has at least ten counts. The V gene is TRBV7-9, the J gene TRBJ2-7; TRBD1 matches at 8 bases. Germline V gene data show CDR1 as SEHNR and CDR2 as FQNEAQ (reference sequence). The junction had 3 bases not matched to a gene; V was cut back by 1 base and J by 4 bases. The CDR3 totals 14 residues. CDR3 residues: CASSLGQGMYEQYF. The CDR3 DNA reads as TGTGCCAGCAGCTTAGGACAGGGGATGTACGAGCAGTACTTC.

This clonotype was seen more than once but under ten times. J is TRBJ2-1 and V is TRBV19; D may be TRBD1 or TRBD2 (5 bases each). The V gene lost 9 bases and the J gene lost 0 bases, with 12 bases spanning the gap. The CDR3 has 14 residues. CDR1 and CDR2 from the germline V gene are LNHDA and SQIVND (reference sequence). The DNA for the CDR3 is TGTGCCAGCCATCGGGACGGCTCCTACAATGAGCAGTTCTTC. Translation gives CASHRDGSYNEQFF.

This clonotype was counted ten times or more. The J gene is TRBJ1-2, the V gene TRBV18, with 10 bases lining up with TRBD1. The V and J ends lost 6 bases and 14 bases, in that order; junction bases with no gene match: 18. The V gene's germline CDR1 is KGHSH and CDR2 LQKENI. The CDR3 contains 15 residues. The CDR3 region has the DNA TGTGCCAGCTCTCCTACCGAGGAGACAGGGGGCGCGAATACCTTC. It translates to CASSPTEETGGANTF.

This clonotype was picked up many times. The gene calls are TRBV28 and TRBJ2-1; 12 bases match TRBD2. The trim removed 10 bases at V and 7 bases at J, leaving 8 bases unmatched. CDR1 and CDR2 (germline): MDHEN, SYDVKM. The CDR3 contains 14 residues. In DNA form, the CDR3 reads TGTGCCACCGGACTAGCGGGATCATGGAATGAGCAGTTCTTC. It is translated as CATGLAGSWNEQFF.

This clonotype was recorded at least ten times. The rearrangement uses TRBV6-5 and TRBJ2-3, with 7 bases fitting TRBD2. This CDR3 has 10 residues. CDR1 and CDR2 from the germline V gene are MNHEY and SVGAGI. With V trimmed by 9 bases and J by 11 bases, 5 bases remained unmatched. Here the CDR3 reads CARRDYMQYF. CDR3 sequence (DNA): TGTGCCAGGAGGGACTATATGCAGTATTTT.

This clonotype has ten or more counts. The DNA for the CDR3 is TGTGCCATCGCCGTAGCGGGAGGAGATGAGACCCAGTACTTC. It specifies CAIAVAGGDETQYF. The chain has TRBV10-3 and TRBJ2-5; 10 bases are a match to TRBD2. The V gene end was trimmed by 8 bases and the J gene end by 5 bases; junction bases not matched to a gene: 8. CDR3 length equals 14 residues. CDR1 and CDR2 from the germline V gene are ENHRY and SYGVKD.

This clonotype appeared many times. The V gene is TRBV12-3 or TRBV12-4, the J gene TRBJ2-1; D gene ambiguous. This CDR3 has 14 amino acids. The V end was cut by 2 bases, the J end by 8 bases, with 13 bases between. CDR3 loop: CASSLQASGDEQFF. CDR3 DNA sequence: TGTGCCAGCAGTTTACAAGCATCGGGCGATGAGCAGTTCTTC.

This clonotype was counted ten times or more. The chain joins TRBV20-1 to TRBJ1-2; 9 nucleotides match TRBD1. CDR3 length: 14 amino acids. Looked up from germline, CDR1 is DFQATT and CDR2 is SNEGSKA (reference sequence). With V trimmed by 6 bases and J by 4 bases, 9 bases remained unmatched. In DNA, the CDR3 is TGCAGTGCCATACCGGGACAGGGAGCCTATGGCTACACCTTC. This encodes CSAIPGQGAYGYTF.

This clonotype was seen ten or more times. The CDR3 is CASSSAAPNTEAFF. In DNA, the CDR3 is TGTGCCAGCAGTTCCGCGGCCCCGAACACTGAAGCTTTCTTT. V gene TRBV28 combines with J gene TRBJ1-1, with no clear D. The CDR3 is 14 residues long. V lost 4 bases and J 1 base, leaving 10 bases between the germline ends. Germline assignment: CDR1 MDHEN and CDR2 SYDVKM.

This clonotype was recorded many times. V gene TRBV5-1 combines with J gene TRBJ2-2, with a tentative D call TRBD2 (6 bases). CDR3 length: 15 residues. Germline CDR1 is SGHRS and CDR2 is YFSETQ. V was clipped by 4 bases and J by 4 bases, with 14 bases between them. CDR3 residues: CASSRGKGGTGELFF. CDR3 bases: TGCGCCAGCAGCCGGGGGAAAGGTGGCACCGGGGAGCTGTTTTTT. Using reference TRBV5-1 and TRBJ2-2 for the parts outside the CDR3, the full variable domain is KAGVTQTPRYLIKTRGQQVTLSCSPISGHRSVSWYQQTPGQGLQFLFEYFSETQRNKGNFPGRFSGRQFSNSRSEMNVSTLELGDSALYLCASSRGKGGTGELFFGEGSRLTVL.

This clonotype was picked up many times. J is TRBJ2-1 and V is TRBV29-1, with 10 bases fitting TRBD2. CDR1 SQVTM and CDR2 ANQGSEA come from the germline V gene. The CDR3 length is 15 residues. Unmatched junction bases numbered 11, after V lost 7 bases and J lost 5 bases. The CDR3 loop is CSAALLGTSDNEQFF. The DNA of the CDR3 is TGCAGCGCCGCCCTTTTAGGGACTAGCGACAATGAGCAGTTCTTC.

This clonotype was counted ten times or more. CDR3 region: CSAAAMNTEAFF. For the CDR3, the DNA is TGCAGTGCTGCCGCAATGAACACTGAAGCTTTCTTT. The chain employs TRBV20-1 and TRBJ1-1; D gene ambiguous. Deletions cut 5 bases from V and 0 bases from J, with 7 bases between. Germline-derived CDR1 and CDR2 are DFQATT and SNEGSKA (reference sequence). The CDR3 has 12 residues.

This clonotype has ten or more counts. The chain couples TRBV20-1 to TRBJ1-5; D might be TRBD1 (5 bases). Germline V gene sequence: CDR1 DFQATT, CDR2 SNEGSKA (reference sequence). This CDR3 has 14 residues. Trimming took 6 bases from V and 5 from J, leaving 17 bases between them. For the CDR3, the DNA is TGCAGTGCCAAATTGGGGGGTATAGATCAGCCCCAGCATTTT. Translated: CSAKLGGIDQPQHF.

This clonotype appeared a few times. The chain uses TRBV20-1 and TRBJ1-5; 12 bases agree with TRBD1. Germline loops: CDR1 DFQATT, CDR2 SNEGSKA (reference sequence). Trimming took 2 bases from V and 7 from J; bases not matched to a gene: 9. The CDR3 sequence is 16 residues long. The CDR3 protein is CSARISGTGGRQPQHF. CDR3 coding DNA: TGCAGTGCTAGAATCTCCGGGACAGGGGGCCGACAGCCCCAGCATTTT.

This chain connects TRBV7-2 to TRBJ1-2, with TRBD1 as a possible D gene (6 bases). The V gene's germline CDR1 is SGHTA and CDR2 FQGNSA. V lost 6 bases, J lost 5 bases, and 25 bases lay in between. The CDR3 covers 17 residues. In DNA form, the CDR3 reads TGTGCCAGCAGGAAAACAGGGTCTGGGGGCTTATGGTATGGCTACACCTTC. Its protein product is CASRKTGSGGLWYGYTF.

Points on this clonotype: No DNA is shown, since the ends of the CDR3 on it are uncertain; the CDR3 is the one TCRdb lists. The CDR3 loop is CASSFYICSARGVTSLGEQYF. The genes are TRBV5-1 and TRBJ2-7; the D call of TRBD1 is as the table states it, not checked on the DNA. Germline CDR1 reads SGHRS; CDR2 reads YFSETQ. The CDR3 length equals 21 residues, ends included.

The sample holds many counts of this clonotype. CDR3 protein: CSAGRDNNQPQHF. CDR3 coding DNA: TGCAGTGCTGGCCGGGACAACAATCAGCCCCAGCATTTT. This sequence joins TRBV20-1 and TRBJ1-5, with D maybe TRBD1 (6 bases). The CDR3 sequence is 13 residues long. The V end lost 5 bases, the J end lost 3 bases, and 11 bases lay between the germline ends. Germline assignment: CDR1 DFQATT and CDR2 SNEGSKA (reference sequence).

This clonotype was picked up many times. The chain couples TRBV20-1 to TRBJ1-5; 7 nucleotides align to TRBD1. The ends lost 5 bases at V and 7 bases at J; junction bases unmatched: 5. Germline CDR1 reads DFQATT; CDR2 reads SNEGSKA (reference sequence). The CDR3 covers 12 residues. The CDR3 region has the DNA TGCAGTGCTGAGACAGGGACCCAGCCCCAGCATTTT. This translates into CSAETGTQPQHF.

This clonotype appeared many times. This rearrangement joins TRBV20-1 to TRBJ2-1, with TRBD2 matching 10 bases. The CDR3 consists of 14 residues. Germline assignment: CDR1 DFQATT and CDR2 SNEGSKA (reference sequence). The ends lost 5 bases at V and 1 base at J; junction bases unmatched: 2. The CDR3 bases are TGCAGTGCTTTACTAGCGGGATCCTACAATGAGCAGTTCTTC. Translated, it gives CSALLAGSYNEQFF.

This clonotype was detected ten times or more. The CDR3 sequence is CASNNPPGEQFF. CDR3 coding DNA: TGTGCCAGCAACAACCCCCCCGGGGAGCAGTTCTTC. The chain is built from TRBV7-3 and TRBJ2-1; no firm D call. Trimming pared 7 bases from V and 10 bases from J, leaving 14 bases between. The CDR3 is 12 amino acids. In germline, CDR1 is SGHTA, CDR2 FQGTGA.

This chain connects TRBV20-1 to TRBJ2-3; TRBD2 is a possible D gene (7 bases). This CDR3 comprises 17 residues. Germline CDR1 reads DFQATT; CDR2 reads SNEGSKA (reference sequence). V lost 3 bases and J lost 2, with 21 bases in between. Here the CDR3 reads CSASPRGLGGPTDTQYF. CDR3 sequence (DNA): TGCAGTGCTAGCCCCAGGGGCCTGGGGGGGCCCACAGATACGCAGTATTTT.

There are many counts of this clonotype. DNA of the CDR3: TGCAGTGCTGCAGACACAAGCAATCAGCCCCAGCATTTT. Residues: CSAADTSNQPQHF. The V call is TRBV20-1, the J call TRBJ1-5; D not resolved. Germline CDR1 and CDR2: DFQATT and SNEGSKA (reference sequence). CDR3 length: 13 residues. V was shortened by 5 bases and J by 1 base, with 9 bases between the two germline ends.

In DNA, the CDR3 is TGTGCCAGCAAACGGCGGATCCAAGAGACCCAGTACTTC. It translates to CASKRRIQETQYF. The J gene is TRBJ2-5, the V gene TRBV2; D is uncertain. Germline CDR1 SNHLY, CDR2 FYNNEI. V was trimmed by 7 bases and J by 1 base, leaving 10 bases between them. CDR3 length: 13 residues.

Ten or more counts support this clonotype. At one boundary the junction diverges from the germline segment, which might be a read error. The gene calls are TRBV20-1 and TRBJ2-1, with D perhaps TRBD1 or TRBD2 (5 bases each). Germline V lookup: CDR1 DFQATT, CDR2 SNEGSKA (reference sequence). CDR3 length: 12 residues. CDR3 DNA: TGCAGTGCTAGGGTTGACCGATCCTGGGGGATCTTC. This sequence encodes CSARVDRSWGIF.

At least ten counts were recorded for this clonotype. The DNA for the CDR3 is TGCAGTGCGCGGACTAGCGGGAGGACGGTCCACGAGCAGTACTTC. This codes for CSARTSGRTVHEQYF. This rearrangement joins TRBV20-1 to TRBJ2-7; TRBD2 aligns across 14 bases. V shed 6 bases, J shed 5 bases, and the junction held 9 bases outside the gene matches. The CDR3 extends over 15 amino acids. The germline CDR1 and CDR2 sequences are DFQATT and SNEGSKA (reference sequence).

Ten or more counts support this clonotype. The rearrangement joins TRBV29-1 to TRBJ2-2; D may be TRBD2 (5 bases). This CDR3 is built from 11 residues. Trimming removed 6 bases from V and 4 bases from J, with 6 bases in between. Germline V lookup: CDR1 SQVTM, CDR2 ANQGSEA. The CDR3 loop is CSVRATGELFF. DNA of the CDR3: TGCAGCGTGAGGGCCACCGGGGAGCTGTTTTTT.

This clonotype was seen many times. The V gene is TRBV7-2, the J gene TRBJ2-7; 10 bases map to TRBD2. The length of the CDR3 is 15 residues. Germline CDR1 is SGHTA and CDR2 is FQGNSA. V dropped 5 bases and J dropped 3; count of bases not matched to a gene: 7. The CDR3 DNA reads as TGTGCCAGCAGCGTTAGGACTAGCGGAGACTACGAGCAGTACTTC. This sequence encodes CASSVRTSGDYEQYF.